The 32 T cell receptor beta chains below were found in one sample sequenced in a study of low-dose radiotherapy and immunotherapy resistance in tumors. The time point is: before trial treatment. For amplifying TCRs, the PCR ran for about 22 cycles with Phusion, which was used together with a constant-region primer and the adapter on the V primers. One entry per CDR3 protein, called by TCRdb with MiXCR from the reads. The sample has about 46,000 distinct CDR3 sequences; 12% are singletons. Sequencing used PBMCs, obtained before treatment. The receptor source for this set is a female donor with ovarian cancer.

This clonotype was observed at least ten times. This rearrangement joins TRBV28 to TRBJ2-7; 12 nucleotides agree with TRBD1. J lost 6 bases, V lost 7 bases, and 4 bases had no gene match. This CDR3 is built from 13 residues. Per germline, CDR1 MDHEN and CDR2 SYDVKM. CDR3 residues: CASKGQGAIEQYF. The CDR3, as DNA: TGTGCCAGCAAGGGACAGGGGGCGATCGAGCAGTACTTC. Together with reference TRBV28 and TRBJ2-7, the CDR3 gives the full variable domain: DVKVTQSSRYLVKRTGEKVFLECVQDMDHENMFWYRQDPGLGLRLIYFSYDVKMKEKGDIPEGYSVSREKKERFSLILESASTNQTSMYLCASKGQGAIEQYFGPGTRLTVT.

This clonotype was seen ten or more times. This chain joins TRBV11-1 and TRBJ2-1, with 7 bases lining up with TRBD1. Germline V gene lookup returns CDR1 SGHAT and CDR2 FQDESV (reference sequence). This CDR3 has 14 amino acids. V lost 4 bases to trimming and J lost 4 bases; unmatched junction nucleotides: 4. The CDR3 DNA sequence: TGTGCCAGCAGCTACTCGACAGGGTACAATGAGCAGTTCTTC. Its protein is CASSYSTGYNEQFF.

This clonotype has at least ten counts. V usage is TRBV5-1 and J usage is TRBJ1-4; no definite D call. The CDR3 contains 15 residues. From germline, CDR1 is SGHRS and CDR2 YFSETQ. The germline V and J ends were trimmed by 0 bases and 5 bases, with 11 bases remaining between them. The CDR3 bases are TGCGCCAGCAGCTTGGAGGGTTTCAGGAATGAAAAACTGTTTTTT. Amino acids: CASSLEGFRNEKLFF.

This clonotype appeared a few times. The gene calls are TRBV24-1 and TRBJ1-1; D is perhaps TRBD1 (6 bases). Germline assignment: CDR1 KGHDR and CDR2 SFDVKD. The CDR3 length is 14 residues. Trimming took 9 bases from V and 3 from J, leaving 16 bases between them. The CDR3 DNA sequence: TGTGCCACCCCCGACAGGCCCTCGGACACTGAAGCTTTCTTT. It is translated as CATPDRPSDTEAFF.

As to this clonotype: It differs at one base from a far larger clone, so likely a read error. V usage is TRBV6-8 and J usage is TRBJ2-1; D not resolved. The CDR3 consists of 12 residues. Trimming pared 6 bases from V and 6 bases from J, leaving 9 bases between. Germline CDR1 is MNHGY and CDR2 is SAAAGT. CDR3 sequence (DNA): TGTGCCAGCAGCCTAAACTGCAATGAGCAGTTCTTC. Translated: CASSLNCNEQFF.

This clonotype has ten or more counts. The chain has TRBV29-1 and TRBJ2-7; the D is unclear. Trimming pared 3 bases from V and 2 bases from J, leaving 5 bases between. This CDR3 is 11 amino acids long. CDR1 and CDR2 (germline): SQVTM, ANQGSEA. The DNA for the CDR3 is TGCAGCGTTGATACAGCCTACGAGCAGTACTTC. It encodes CSVDTAYEQYF.

This clonotype showed up many times. This rearrangement joins TRBV30 to TRBJ2-5; D remains unclear. Deletions cut 0 bases from V and 7 bases from J, with 18 bases between. The CDR3 is 15 amino acids. Germline CDR1 and CDR2: GTSNPN and SVGIG (reference sequence). The CDR3 region is CAWSVPGLGSRTQYF. CDR3 DNA: TGTGCCTGGAGTGTGCCAGGCCTCGGATCGCGGACCCAGTACTTC. Using reference TRBV30 and TRBJ2-5 for the parts outside the CDR3, the full variable domain is SQTIHQWPATLVQPVGSPLSLECTVEGTSNPNLYWYRQAAGRGLQLLFYSVGIGQISSEVPQNLSASRPQDRQFILSSKKLLLSDSGFYLCAWSVPGLGSRTQYFGPGTRLLVL.

This clonotype appeared many times. The V and J genes are TRBV20-1 and TRBJ2-2; maybe TRBD2 (6 bases). The CDR3 has 13 residues. Looked up from germline, CDR1 is DFQATT and CDR2 is SNEGSKA (reference sequence). Trimming cost V 7 bases and J 6 bases, with 15 bases left between them. CDR3 region: CSVSWRASGELFF. CDR3 nucleotides: TGCAGTGTAAGCTGGAGGGCGTCCGGGGAGCTGTTTTTT.

This clonotype was detected many times. The V gene is TRBV10-3, the J gene TRBJ1-2; 7 positions match TRBD1. The CDR3 runs 12 residues. V dropped 3 bases and J dropped 7; count of bases not matched to a gene: 2. Germline assignment: CDR1 ENHRY and CDR2 SYGVKD. The CDR3 region is CAISDSGGGYTF. CDR3 nucleotide sequence: TGTGCCATCAGTGATTCAGGGGGTGGCTACACCTTC.

The rearrangement links TRBV4-3 to TRBJ2-5; D may match TRBD1 or TRBD2 (7 bases each). In germline, CDR1 is LGHNA, CDR2 YSLEER. The CDR3 sequence is 15 residues long. Trimming took 0 bases from V and 4 from J, leaving 12 bases between them. CDR3 sequence reads: CASSQDAGGGETQYF. As DNA, the CDR3 is TGCGCCAGCAGCCAAGATGCAGGGGGGGGAGAGACCCAGTACTTC.

This clonotype showed up many times. J is TRBJ2-5 and V is TRBV28; 7 bases match TRBD1. Trimming removed 11 bases from V and 1 base from J; junction bases left unmatched: 7. This CDR3 has 13 residues. CDR1 and CDR2 (germline): MDHEN, SYDVKM. This CDR3 reads CAARDSSQETQYF. CDR3 DNA: TGTGCCGCCCGGGACAGTTCCCAAGAGACCCAGTACTTC.

This clonotype has just a few counts. V usage is TRBV24-1 and J usage is TRBJ2-1; tentatively, D is TRBD1 (6 bases). Germline values: CDR1 KGHDR, CDR2 SFDVKD. The CDR3 extends over 16 amino acids. V gave up 4 bases and J gave up 6 bases, with 18 bases separating them. The CDR3 loop reads CATSDTGTSTFNEQFF. DNA for the CDR3: TGTGCCACCAGTGACACCGGGACAAGTACTTTCAATGAGCAGTTCTTC.

This clonotype showed up many times. This sequence joins TRBV3-1 and TRBJ2-2; 9 bases map to TRBD1. Germline-derived CDR1 and CDR2 are LGHDT and YNNKEL (reference sequence). J was trimmed by 4 bases and V by 8 bases; bases with no gene match: 5. The CDR3 extends over 14 amino acids. DNA of the CDR3: TGTGCCAGCGGGTACAGGGGGCGCACCGGGGAGCTGTTTTTT. Residues: CASGYRGRTGELFF.

The table lists this clonotype with a few counts. J is TRBJ2-1 and V is TRBV10-3; 9 positions match TRBD1. The junction had 8 bases not matched to a gene; V was cut back by 4 bases and J by 7 bases. The CDR3 extends over 15 amino acids. Per the germline V gene, CDR1 is ENHRY and CDR2 is SYGVKD. For the CDR3, the DNA is TGTGCCATCAGTGGGAGACAGGGGACAGGGAATGAGCAGTTCTTC. The encoded protein is CAISGRQGTGNEQFF.

This clonotype has a count of ten or more. The chain joins TRBV4-1 to TRBJ2-1; 11 positions agree with TRBD2. CDR3 length equals 18 residues. Germline CDR1 MGHRA, CDR2 YSYEKL. V lost 7 bases and J lost 1; bases outside the gene matches: 12. CDR3: CASTPQGLAGGSYNEQFF. CDR3 DNA sequence: TGCGCCAGCACCCCTCAGGGGCTAGCGGGAGGTTCCTACAATGAGCAGTTCTTC.

This clonotype has at least ten counts. V gene TRBV5-4 combines with J gene TRBJ2-7, with D unclear. The CDR3 extends over 15 amino acids. V gave up 0 bases and J gave up 6 bases, with 16 bases separating them. Germline V gives CDR1 SGHNT, CDR2 YYREEE (reference sequence). In nucleotides, the CDR3 is TGTGCCAGCAGCTTGGGAGGTCAGACGGCCTCCGAGCAGTACTTC. Its protein product is CASSLGGQTASEQYF.

This clonotype was observed many times. The chain uses TRBV12-3 or TRBV12-4 and TRBJ2-1, with 7 bases that match TRBD2. The CDR3 spans 15 residues. Losses at the gene ends were 8 bases for V and 0 bases for J; bases not matched to a gene: 7. DNA for the CDR3: TGTGCCAGCCACTGGGGGGGGGACTCCTACAATGAGCAGTTCTTC. Translation: CASHWGGDSYNEQFF.

This clonotype was picked up many times. The chain couples TRBV6-2 or TRBV6-3 to TRBJ2-7; 12 nucleotides line up with TRBD2. This CDR3 has 14 amino acids. The V gene's germline CDR1 is MNHEY and CDR2 SVGEGT. V lost 7 bases, J lost 6 bases, and 7 bases stayed unmatched. The chain's CDR3 is CASTRTSGNFEQYF. CDR3 in DNA: TGTGCCAGCACCCGGACTAGCGGGAATTTCGAGCAGTACTTC.

This clonotype was picked up many times. The chain joins TRBV19 to TRBJ1-5; 7 bases match TRBD1. The germline gives CDR1 LNHDA, CDR2 SQIVND (reference sequence). J was trimmed by 1 base and V by 1 base; bases with no gene match: 4. The CDR3 extends over 16 amino acids. As DNA, the CDR3 is TGTGCCAGTAGTATAGCCCAGGGGGGCAGCAATCAGCCCCAGCATTTT. It is translated as CASSIAQGGSNQPQHF. The full variable domain, completed using reference TRBV19 and TRBJ1-5, is DGGITQSPKYLFRKEGQNVTLSCEQNLNHDAMYWYRQDPGQGLRLIYYSQIVNDFQKGDIAEGYSVSREKKESFPLTVTSAQKNPTAFYLCASSIAQGGSNQPQHFGDGTRLSIL.

This clonotype was observed many times. This chain joins TRBV6-2 or TRBV6-3 and TRBJ1-2; D is possibly TRBD1 (6 bases). Trimming cost V 5 bases and J 0 bases, with 10 bases left between them. Germline V gene data show CDR1 as MNHEY and CDR2 as SVGEGT. This CDR3 contains 14 residues. The CDR3 spells CASSGTQSNYGYTF. CDR3 nucleotides: TGTGCCAGCAGTGGGACACAATCTAACTATGGCTACACCTTC.

This clonotype was seen at least ten times. The chain has TRBV20-1 and TRBJ2-7; either TRBD1 or TRBD2 may supply D (6 bases each). The CDR3 has 13 amino acids. V gave up 5 bases and J gave up 2 bases, with 13 bases separating them. Germline V gene sequence: CDR1 DFQATT, CDR2 SNEGSKA (reference sequence). The CDR3 nucleotides are TGCAGTGCTCCATGGGGGGCCGCCTACGAGCAGTACTTC. Amino acids: CSAPWGAAYEQYF.

At least ten counts were recorded for this clonotype. The chain combines TRBV30 with TRBJ2-3; 7 bases match TRBD2. Germline trimming cut 3 bases from V and 3 bases from J; bases unmatched to any gene: 6. The CDR3 length is 14 residues. Germline lookup yields CDR1 GTSNPN and CDR2 SVGIG (reference sequence). The CDR3 DNA is TGTGCCTGGAGCCTGCGACTAGCAACAGATACGCAGTATTTT. Its translation is CAWSLRLATDTQYF.

This clonotype came up many times. This CDR3 is CASNRGSGGPDTQYF. The CDR3 nucleotides are TGCGCCAGCAATCGTGGTAGCGGGGGTCCAGATACGCAGTATTTT. The chain joins TRBV5-1 to TRBJ2-3, with 9 positions matching TRBD2. This CDR3 comprises 15 residues. Per germline, CDR1 SGHRS and CDR2 YFSETQ. V lost 6 bases, J lost 4 bases, and 9 bases stayed unmatched.

This clonotype was seen repeatedly, ten times or more. The chain joins TRBV7-2 to TRBJ2-7, with 7 bases matching TRBD1. CDR1 is SGHTA and CDR2 is FQGNSA in the germline V gene. The CDR3 totals 16 residues. Trimming removed 5 bases from V and 0 bases from J; junction bases left unmatched: 10. In DNA, the CDR3 is TGTGCCAGCAGCCCAAATGTGGGACAGCTCTCCTACGAGCAGTACTTC. Residues: CASSPNVGQLSYEQYF.

This clonotype showed up just a few times. A far bigger clonotype differs at one base, so this is likely a read error. This rearrangement joins TRBV6-1 to TRBJ2-7; D is perhaps TRBD2 (6 bases). This CDR3 region has 13 residues. V lost 11 bases and J lost 7, with 21 bases in between. From germline, CDR1 is MNHNS and CDR2 SASEGT. The CDR3 is CASRRDHYNEQYF. Here the CDR3 DNA reads TGTGCCTCCCGGAGGGACCATTACAATGAGCAGTACTTC.

J is TRBJ2-2 and V is TRBV10-3; 8 bases line up with TRBD2. The trim removed 10 bases at V and 1 base at J, leaving 11 bases unmatched. Per germline, CDR1 ENHRY and CDR2 SYGVKD. The CDR3 length is 16 residues. In nucleotides, the CDR3 is TGTGCCAGCCACCTCGGGGGGGCGGTGAACACCGGGGAGCTGTTTTTT. The encoded protein is CASHLGGAVNTGELFF.

This clonotype has at least ten counts. The chain carries TRBV7-2 and TRBJ1-5, with 7 nucleotides matching TRBD1. The trim removed 4 bases at V and 11 bases at J, leaving 8 bases unmatched. Germline V CDR1 and CDR2: SGHTA, FQGNSA. The CDR3 consists of 13 residues. The CDR3 loop is CASSSRGQQAQHF. DNA for the CDR3: TGTGCCAGCAGCTCCCGGGGACAGCAGGCCCAGCATTTT.

About this clonotype: A far larger clone is one nucleotide away, so this likely arose from a read error. The chain is built from TRBV22-1 and TRBJ1-2; the table's D gene call, TRBD1, was not cross checked with the DNA. TRBV22-1 is a pseudogene segment. The CDR3 covers 13 residues. This CDR3 reads CASTPPRGRGYTF. CDR3 bases: TGTGCCAGCACCCCGCCCCGGGGTCGGGGCTACACCTTC.

The V and J genes are TRBV2 and TRBJ1-6; TRBD1 might be the D (6 bases). The CDR3 covers 12 residues. The germline V gene encodes CDR1 SNHLY and CDR2 FYNNEI. Trimming removed 10 bases at V and 10 bases at J, with 14 bases between. This chain's CDR3 is CATRGIGSPLHF. CDR3 DNA sequence: TGTGCCACCAGGGGCATTGGGTCACCCCTCCACTTT.

This clonotype has a count of ten or more. The J gene is TRBJ2-3, the V gene TRBV20-1, with 10 bases that match TRBD2. The germline V gene has CDR1 DFQATT and CDR2 SNEGSKA (reference sequence). The trim removed 6 bases at V and 2 bases at J, leaving 8 bases unmatched. CDR3 size: 15 residues. The CDR3 nucleotides read TGCAGTGCCTGGAGTAGCGGGGGGCCCACAGATACGCAGTATTTT. Translation gives CSAWSSGGPTDTQYF.

The sample holds many counts of this clonotype. The gene calls are TRBV30 and TRBJ2-5; D ambiguous. The V end was cut by 2 bases, the J end by 4 bases, with 8 bases between. CDR1 is GTSNPN and CDR2 is SVGIG in the germline V gene (reference sequence). The CDR3 is 12 amino acids. The CDR3 reads CAWSLKRETQYF. The DNA for the CDR3 is TGTGCCTGGAGTCTCAAGCGAGAGACCCAGTACTTC. Filled out from reference TRBV30 and TRBJ2-5, the complete variable domain reads SQTIHQWPATLVQPVGSPLSLECTVEGTSNPNLYWYRQAAGRGLQLLFYSVGIGQISSEVPQNLSASRPQDRQFILSSKKLLLSDSGFYLCAWSLKRETQYFGPGTRLLVL.

In its sample, this clonotype was seen many times. The genes are TRBV12-3 or TRBV12-4 and TRBJ2-5, with no clear D. This CDR3 is built from 13 residues. V gave up 3 bases and J gave up 5 bases, with 10 bases separating them. CDR3 DNA sequence: TGTGCCAGCAGTTTTCTCGGACGCGAGACCCAGTACTTC. This codes for CASSFLGRETQYF.